This record covers a single T cell receptor (beta chain). The antigen is unknown. These data are taken from a study of shared clonotypes between healthy human individuals. Findings of the study overall: Naive subsets generally had larger estimated richness than memory subsets. Non-shared clonotypes had lower generation probabilities than those shared by all four donors. Clonotype sharing among donors, it was expected, would be affected by sequencing depth.

Each replicate PCR on the sorted subsets used about 0.2 ug DNA (around 30,000 T cell genomes). Repertoires were generated with immunoSEQ multiplex PCR, while TCRdb's copy carries only in-frame clones and drops some. The data show 2.3 million or so clones, 93% seen once. V lost 3 bases, J lost 6 bases, and 4 bases stayed unmatched. The germline V gene has CDR1 SQVTM and CDR2 ANQGSEA. The CDR3 spans 12 residues. This chain joins TRBV29-1 and TRBJ1-2; 7 nucleotides agree with TRBD1. This TCR came from a young man in good health. Some clones in this sample may be carry-over from other donors' samples. The sequenced sample was naive CD4+ T cells from PBMCs. Subset given: CD45RA+ positively selected. The CDR3 is CSVESTGDGYTF. Here the CDR3 DNA reads TGCAGCGTTGAGTCAACAGGGGATGGCTACACCTTC.